These T cell receptor beta chains were read from a single sample in a study of technical replicates of blood from several donors. Some clones are missing from TCRdb's copy, which holds only in-frame ones; the method was immunoSEQ multiplex PCR. Among about 81,000 clones listed, 90% to 97% were seen once. The sequencing input was T cells isolated from PBMCs. All receptors derive from a human donor in good health. The CDR3 runs from the conserved cysteine through the conserved F or W. The order of the fields is V gene, J gene, D gene, clone size, CDR3 DNA, CDR3 protein. The D gene is left open where the match is weak. Clone sizes are given selectively: once, few, many, or a class where the clone is expanded.

>TRBV5-1|TRBJ2-7|TRBD1|.
TGCGCCACCCGGACAGGGCCTTCCTACGAGCAGTACTTC
CATRTGPSYEQYF
>TRBV4-1|TRBJ2-5|TRBD2|.
TGCGCCAGCAGCCTAAGAGCAGCGGGAGACCAAGAGACCCAGTACTTC
CASSLRAAGDQETQYF
>TRBV18|TRBJ2-3|.|.
TGTGCCAGCTCACCGGAGGTTGGCACAGATACGCAGTATTTT
CASSPEVGTDTQYF
>TRBV6-7|TRBJ1-2|TRBD1|.
TGTGCCAGCAGTGACTCCGGGACAGATTACTATGGCTACACCTTC
CASSDSGTDYYGYTF
>TRBV28|TRBJ1-1|TRBD1|once
TGTGCCAGCACCGGACAGGGGGCGAACACTGAAGCTTTCTTT
CASTGQGANTEAFF
>TRBV6-4|TRBJ2-3|TRBD1|once
TGTGCCAGCAGTGGGGGGAGGGACAGGGACGATTGTACAGATACGCAGTATTTT
CASSGGRDRDDCTDTQYF
>TRBV6-5|TRBJ1-1|.|.
TGTGCCAGCAGTTACTTCGGAGGGCACACTGAAGCTTTCTTT
CASSYFGGHTEAFF
>TRBV27|TRBJ1-1|.|.
TGTGCCAGTAAAATTAACACTGAAGCTTTCTTT
CASKINTEAFF
>TRBV5-1|TRBJ2-3|.|.
TGCGCCAGCAGCCTCGACAACCCTAGCACAGATACGCAGTATTTT
CASSLDNPSTDTQYF
>TRBV4-1|TRBJ1-2|.|.
TGCGCCAGCAGCCAAGAAGATAGAGGCGCCTATGGCTACACCTTC
CASSQEDRGAYGYTF
>TRBV9|TRBJ2-1|.|few
TGTGCCAGCAGCGGTACCCTAGCTGCAGGCGACAATGAGCAGTTCTTC
CASSGTLAAGDNEQFF
>TRBV2|TRBJ1-1|.|.
TGTGCCAGCAGTGAGGCATGGTCGAACACTGAAGCTTTCTTT
CASSEAWSNTEAFF
>TRBV7-7|TRBJ2-7|TRBD2|.
TGTGCCAGCAGCCCCGGTATAGCGGGCTCCTACGAGCAGTACTTC
CASSPGIAGSYEQYF
>TRBV28|TRBJ1-3|.|.
TGTGCCACCGTTCGGGATAGGGGAAACACCATATATTTT
CATVRDRGNTIYF
>TRBV15|TRBJ1-4|TRBD1|.
TGTGCCACCAGCAGGCCAGGGGGACAGGATAAAGAAAAACTGTTTTTT
CATSRPGGQDKEKLFF
>TRBV28|TRBJ2-7|TRBD2|.
TGTGCCAGCAGCCATTCCGCGGGAGAGGGCAACGAGCAGTACTTC
CASSHSAGEGNEQYF
>TRBV10-2|TRBJ2-1|TRBD2|.
TGCGCCAGCACCGAGCGGGGTACTGAGCAGTTCTTC
CASTERGTEQFF
>TRBV7-8|TRBJ2-7|.|.
TGTGCCAGCAGCTTAGTGGGGGGTTACGAGCAGTACTTC
CASSLVGGYEQYF
>TRBV5-6|TRBJ2-3|.|.
TGTGCCAGCAGCTTAACGGGCACAGATACGCAGTATTTT
CASSLTGTDTQYF
>TRBV19|TRBJ2-7|.|once
TGTGCCAGTTCCCCGGTTCGGGCCTACGAGCAGTACTTC
CASSPVRAYEQYF
>TRBV5-1|TRBJ2-7|TRBD2|few
TGCGCCAGCAGCTCCAGGACTAGCGAGGAGGAGCAGTACTTC
CASSSRTSEEEQYF
>TRBV19|TRBJ1-2|.|.
TGTGCCAGTAGTATTTCAGGGCCCCCTAACTATGGCTACACCTTC
CASSISGPPNYGYTF
>TRBV4-2|TRBJ1-4|TRBD1|.
TGTGCCAGCAGCCTGGGGACAGGGAATGAAAAACTGTTTTTT
CASSLGTGNEKLFF
>TRBV6-5|TRBJ1-2|TRBD1|.
TGTGCCAGCAGTTCCGCGGGACAGGGTTACAGTGGCTACACCTTC
CASSSAGQGYSGYTF
>TRBV25-1|TRBJ2-2|TRBD2|.
TGTGCCAGCAACCCTAGCGGACCCGGGGAGCTGTTTTTT
CASNPSGPGELFF
>TRBV6-6|TRBJ2-1|.|.
TGTGCCAGCAGTTACTCGAAAGCAAATGAGCAGTTCTTC
CASSYSKANEQFF
>TRBV6-5|TRBJ1-2|.|.
TGTGCCAGCAGTTACCGGTCTCTGAAGAGGAACTATGGCTACACCTTC
CASSYRSLKRNYGYTF
>TRBV4-1|TRBJ2-7|.|.
TGCGCCAGCAGCCAAGTAGAGGTGCCCGAGCAGTACTTC
CASSQVEVPEQYF
>TRBV19|TRBJ2-1|TRBD2|.
TGTGCCAGTAGTATGAGGACTAGCGGGTTCTACAATGAGCAGTTCTTC
CASSMRTSGFYNEQFF
>TRBV5-1|TRBJ2-1|TRBD2|.
TGCGCCAGCAGCTCTAGCGGGAGCTCCTACAATGAGCAGTTCTTC
CASSSSGSSYNEQFF
>TRBV9|TRBJ1-2|.|.
TGTGCCAGCAGCTACACAGGTTCTAACTATGGCTACACCTTC
CASSYTGSNYGYTF
>TRBV6-5|TRBJ2-7|TRBD1|.
TGTGCCAGCAGTATAGGACAGGGCTATACCTACGAGCAGTACTTC
CASSIGQGYTYEQYF
>TRBV27|TRBJ2-5|.|.
TGTGCCAGCACCGGGGGAGCGTTTCAAGAGACCCAGTACTTC
CASTGGAFQETQYF
>TRBV6-5|TRBJ2-3|TRBD1|once
TGTGCCAGCAGTTACTCGGCCAGGGGGGATACGCAGTATTTT
CASSYSARGDTQYF
>TRBV5-1|TRBJ2-5|.|.
TGCGCCAGCAGCTTGGGGACCCTCGGCGGGGAGACCCAGTACTTC
CASSLGTLGGETQYF
>TRBV30|TRBJ1-5|TRBD1|once
TGTGCCTGGCGGAAACAGGGGACAGGCAATCAGCCCCAGCATTTT
CAWRKQGTGNQPQHF
>TRBV14|TRBJ2-7|TRBD2|.
TGTGCCAGCAGCTCGCTAGCGGGCATAAACTACGAGCAGTACTTC
CASSSLAGINYEQYF
>TRBV13|TRBJ1-1|TRBD1|.
TGTGCCAGCAGCATCCTGGGACAGGGGAGAAAAGCTGAAGCTTTCTTT
CASSILGQGRKAEAFF
>TRBV28|TRBJ1-1|.|.
TGTGCCAGCAGCCCGACAGATTACACTGAAGCTTTCTTT
CASSPTDYTEAFF
>TRBV19|TRBJ1-3|TRBD1|.
TGTGCCAGTAGACAATTCGGGACAGGTAGATTTGGAAACACCATATATTTT
CASRQFGTGRFGNTIYF
>TRBV7-8|TRBJ2-1|.|.
TGTGCCAGCAGCGCGGGTGGTTCCTACAATGAGCAGTTCTTC
CASSAGGSYNEQFF
>TRBV30|TRBJ1-1|.|once
TGTGCCTGGAGTCTCGGGAGGACTGAAGCTTTCTTT
CAWSLGRTEAFF
>TRBV5-1|TRBJ2-2|TRBD2|.
TGCGCCAGCAGCTCAGCGGGAGCTAACACCGGGGAGCTGTTTTTT
CASSSAGANTGELFF
>TRBV5-4|TRBJ2-7|.|.
TGTGCCAGCAGCTTTCCCCCCCTAGCACCGGCCTACGAGCAGTACTTC
CASSFPPLAPAYEQYF
>TRBV6-1|TRBJ1-1|TRBD1|.
TGTGCCAGCAGTGCATACTCAGGGACAGGGGTAATATCGGACACTGAAGCTTTCTTT
CASSAYSGTGVISDTEAFF
>TRBV7-9|TRBJ1-1|.|.
TGTGCCAGCGGGGAGGTAGTCACTGAAGCTTTCTTT
CASGEVVTEAFF
>TRBV30|TRBJ1-2|.|.
TGTGCCTGGGCAATTAAGAGACAGAACTATGGCTACACCTTC
CAWAIKRQNYGYTF
>TRBV20-1|TRBJ1-1|TRBD1|.
TGCAGTACAAACAGGGGAACTGAAGCTTTCTTT
CSTNRGTEAFF
>TRBV4-1|TRBJ2-2|TRBD2|.
TGCGCCAGCAGCTCTCGAGCGGGAGTAAGCACCGGGGAGCTGTTTTTT
CASSSRAGVSTGELFF
>TRBV10-3|TRBJ2-3|TRBD2|.
TGTGCCATCAGTGAAGGACTAGACATGGATACGCAGTATTTT
CAISEGLDMDTQYF
>TRBV2|TRBJ1-2|.|.
TGTGCCAGCAGTGGGGGCTTTGAAGGCTACACCTTC
CASSGGFEGYTF
>TRBV6-1|TRBJ2-2|.|.
TGTGCCAGCACCCACGGAGGGATTGGCGGGGAGCTGTTTTTT
CASTHGGIGGELFF
>TRBV2|TRBJ1-2|.|.
TGTGCCAGCATGGCCCCTTCTAGAGGCTACACCTTC
CASMAPSRGYTF
>TRBV9|TRBJ2-7|TRBD2|.
TGTGCCAGCAGCGTAGACCAACTAGCGACGCAGTACTTC
CASSVDQLATQYF